This T cell receptor beta chain was documented in a study of cytomegalovirus exposure and HLA in healthy donors. Study observations and caveats: Per published reports, the classifier diagnosed cytomegalovirus status with high specificity and sensitivity.

Donors showed nominal health when sampled, although they likely had unrecorded immune exposures. Trimming at V came to 5 bases and at J to 3 bases, leaving 14 bases not matched to a gene. The CDR3 has 17 residues. CDR1 and CDR2 (germline): SEHNR, FQNEAQ (reference sequence). The PCR contained 60 Vbeta and 13 Jbeta primers. Assay used: immunoSEQ multiplex PCR; TCRdb lists only in-frame clones, some missing. This sample has 85,000 to 120,000 clones; around 82% occur once, and the top ten carry approximately 1.5%. To note about this clone: Its antigen is as yet unknown.

Sample: PBMCs. This clonotype originated in a man in his forties or fifties in good health and CMV-seronegative. The rearrangement joins TRBV7-9 to TRBJ2-7; TRBD1 aligns across 9 bases. The CDR3 region is CASSPPFRMDRGYEQYF. The CDR3 DNA reads as TGTGCCAGCAGCCCCCCCTTTAGAATGGACAGGGGCTACGAGCAGTACTTC.